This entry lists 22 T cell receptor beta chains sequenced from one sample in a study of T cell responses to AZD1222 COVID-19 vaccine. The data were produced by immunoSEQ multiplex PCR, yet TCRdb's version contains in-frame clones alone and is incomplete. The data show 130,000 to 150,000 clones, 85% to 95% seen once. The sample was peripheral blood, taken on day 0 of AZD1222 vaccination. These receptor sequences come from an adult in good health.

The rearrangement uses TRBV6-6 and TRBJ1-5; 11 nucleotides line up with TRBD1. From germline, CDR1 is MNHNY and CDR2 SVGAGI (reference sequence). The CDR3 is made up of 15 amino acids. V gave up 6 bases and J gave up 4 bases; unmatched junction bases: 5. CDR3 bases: TGTGCCAGCAGAAGAGGGACAGGGGGGAATCAGCCCCAGCATTTT. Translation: CASRRGTGGNQPQHF.

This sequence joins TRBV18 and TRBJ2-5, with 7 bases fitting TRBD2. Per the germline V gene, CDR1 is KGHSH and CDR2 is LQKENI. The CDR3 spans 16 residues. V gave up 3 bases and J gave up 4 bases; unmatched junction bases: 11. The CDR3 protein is CASSPLARGSGETQYF. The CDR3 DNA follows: TGTGCCAGCTCACCCTTGGCGCGGGGGTCGGGAGAGACCCAGTACTTC.

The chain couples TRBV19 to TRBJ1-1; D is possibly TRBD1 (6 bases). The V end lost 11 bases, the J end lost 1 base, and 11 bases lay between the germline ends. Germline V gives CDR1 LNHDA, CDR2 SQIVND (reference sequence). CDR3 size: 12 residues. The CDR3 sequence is CASRDKNTEAFF. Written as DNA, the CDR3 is TGTGCCTCCCGGGACAAGAACACTGAAGCTTTCTTT.

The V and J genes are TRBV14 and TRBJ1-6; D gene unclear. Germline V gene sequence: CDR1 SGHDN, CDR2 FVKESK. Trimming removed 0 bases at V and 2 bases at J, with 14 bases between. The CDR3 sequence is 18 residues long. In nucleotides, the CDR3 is TGTGCCAGCAGCCAAGACCCACTTGGAGGTGCCTATAATTCACCCCTCCACTTT. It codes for CASSQDPLGGAYNSPLHF.

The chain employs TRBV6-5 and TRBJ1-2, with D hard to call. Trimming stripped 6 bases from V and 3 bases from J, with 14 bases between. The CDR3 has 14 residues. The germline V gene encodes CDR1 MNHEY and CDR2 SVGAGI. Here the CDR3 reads CASSLSGPDYGYTF. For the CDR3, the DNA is TGTGCCAGCAGCCTTTCCGGACCGGACTATGGCTACACCTTC.

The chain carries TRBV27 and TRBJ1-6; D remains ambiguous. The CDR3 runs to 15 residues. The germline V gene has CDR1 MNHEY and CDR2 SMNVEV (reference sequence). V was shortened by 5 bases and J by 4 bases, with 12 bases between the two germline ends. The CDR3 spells CASSPHSGYNSPLHF. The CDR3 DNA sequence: TGTGCCAGCAGTCCTCACAGCGGGTATAATTCACCCCTCCACTTT.

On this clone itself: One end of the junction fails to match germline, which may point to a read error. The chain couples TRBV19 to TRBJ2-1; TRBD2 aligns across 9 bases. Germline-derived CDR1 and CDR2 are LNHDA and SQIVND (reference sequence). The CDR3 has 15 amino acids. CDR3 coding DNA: TGTGCCAGTAGTAACGTTCCAGCGGGAGGACACTACCGACTCTTC. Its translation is CASSNVPAGGHYRLF.

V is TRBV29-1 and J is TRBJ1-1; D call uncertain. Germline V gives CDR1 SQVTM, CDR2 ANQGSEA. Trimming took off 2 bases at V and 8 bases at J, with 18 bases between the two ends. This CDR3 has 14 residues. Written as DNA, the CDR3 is TGCAGCGTTGAACCCCGAGGAAGAAATCAAGAAGCTTTCTTT. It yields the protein CSVEPRGRNQEAFF.

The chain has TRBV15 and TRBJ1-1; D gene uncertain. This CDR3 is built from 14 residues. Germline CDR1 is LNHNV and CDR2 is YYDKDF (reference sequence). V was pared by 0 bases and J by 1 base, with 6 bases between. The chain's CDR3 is CATSRDQENTEAFF. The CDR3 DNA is TGTGCCACCAGCAGAGATCAGGAGAACACTGAAGCTTTCTTT.

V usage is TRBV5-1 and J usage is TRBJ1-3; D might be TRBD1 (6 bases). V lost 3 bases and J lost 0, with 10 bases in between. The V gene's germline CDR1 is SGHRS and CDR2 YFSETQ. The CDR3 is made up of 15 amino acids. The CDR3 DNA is TGCGCCAGCAGCTCTAGGGGGTCCTCTGGAAACACCATATATTTT. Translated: CASSSRGSSGNTIYF.

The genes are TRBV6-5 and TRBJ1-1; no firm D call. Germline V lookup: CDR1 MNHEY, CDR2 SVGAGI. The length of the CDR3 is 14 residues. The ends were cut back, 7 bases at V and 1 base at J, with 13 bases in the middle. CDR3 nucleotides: TGTGCCAGCACCGGAGGGAGGCAGAACACTGAAGCTTTCTTT. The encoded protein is CASTGGRQNTEAFF.

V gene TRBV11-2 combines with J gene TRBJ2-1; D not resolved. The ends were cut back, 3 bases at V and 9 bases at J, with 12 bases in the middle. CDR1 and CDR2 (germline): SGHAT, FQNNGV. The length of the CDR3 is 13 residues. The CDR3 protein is CASSFRAFSEQFF. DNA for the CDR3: TGTGCCAGCAGCTTCCGGGCGTTCAGTGAGCAGTTCTTC.

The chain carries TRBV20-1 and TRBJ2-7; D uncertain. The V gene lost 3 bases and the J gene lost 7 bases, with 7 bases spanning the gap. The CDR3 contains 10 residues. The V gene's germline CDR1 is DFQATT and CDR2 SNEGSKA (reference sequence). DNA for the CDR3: TGCAGTGCTAGTGCGAGGGAGCAGTACTTC. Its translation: CSASAREQYF.

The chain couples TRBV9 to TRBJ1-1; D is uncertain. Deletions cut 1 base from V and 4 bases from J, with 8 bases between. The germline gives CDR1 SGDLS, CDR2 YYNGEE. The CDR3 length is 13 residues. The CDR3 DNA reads TGTGCCAGCAGCGTAATTGCTGGCACTGAAGCTTTCTTT. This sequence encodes CASSVIAGTEAFF.

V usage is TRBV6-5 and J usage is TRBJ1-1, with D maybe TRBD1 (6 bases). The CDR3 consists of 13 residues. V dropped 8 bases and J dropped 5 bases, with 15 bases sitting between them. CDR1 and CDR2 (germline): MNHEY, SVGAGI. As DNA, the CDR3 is TGTGCCAGCGTACAGGGAGGGAGGACTGAAGCTTTCTTT. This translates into CASVQGGRTEAFF.

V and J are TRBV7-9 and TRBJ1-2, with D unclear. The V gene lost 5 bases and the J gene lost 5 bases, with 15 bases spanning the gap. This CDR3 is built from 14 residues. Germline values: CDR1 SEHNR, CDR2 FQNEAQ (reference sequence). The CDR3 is CASSAPERAYGYTF. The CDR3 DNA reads TGTGCCAGCAGCGCTCCGGAAAGGGCTTATGGCTACACCTTC.

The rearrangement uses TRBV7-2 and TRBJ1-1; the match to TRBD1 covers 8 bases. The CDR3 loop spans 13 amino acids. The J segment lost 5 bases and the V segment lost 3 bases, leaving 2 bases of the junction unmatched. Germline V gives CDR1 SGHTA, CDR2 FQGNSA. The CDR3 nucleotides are TGTGCCAGCAGCTTGACAGGGGAGACTGAAGCTTTCTTT. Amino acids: CASSLTGETEAFF.

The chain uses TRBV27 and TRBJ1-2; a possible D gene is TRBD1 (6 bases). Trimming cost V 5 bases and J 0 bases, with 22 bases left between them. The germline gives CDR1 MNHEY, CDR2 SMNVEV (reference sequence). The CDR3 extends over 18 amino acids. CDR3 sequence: CASSPYRVVQGPNYGYTF. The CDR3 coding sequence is TGTGCCAGCAGTCCCTACAGGGTCGTCCAGGGGCCTAACTATGGCTACACCTTC.

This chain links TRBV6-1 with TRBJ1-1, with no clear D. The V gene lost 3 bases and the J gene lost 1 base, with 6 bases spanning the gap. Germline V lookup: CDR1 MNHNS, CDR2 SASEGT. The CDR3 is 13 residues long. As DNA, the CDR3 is TGTGCCAGCAGTGACAATAAGAACACTGAAGCTTTCTTT. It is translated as CASSDNKNTEAFF.

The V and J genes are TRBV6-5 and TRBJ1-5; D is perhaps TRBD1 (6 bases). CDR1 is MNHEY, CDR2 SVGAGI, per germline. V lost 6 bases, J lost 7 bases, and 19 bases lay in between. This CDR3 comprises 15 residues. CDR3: CASSAWGQGKQPQHF. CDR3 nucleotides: TGTGCCAGCAGCGCCTGGGGGCAGGGAAAGCAGCCCCAGCATTTT.

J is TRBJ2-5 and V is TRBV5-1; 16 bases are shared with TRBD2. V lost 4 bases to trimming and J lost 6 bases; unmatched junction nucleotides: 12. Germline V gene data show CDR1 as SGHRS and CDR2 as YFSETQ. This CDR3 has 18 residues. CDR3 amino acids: CASSPQGGLAGGPQTQYF. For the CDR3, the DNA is TGCGCCAGCAGCCCCCAGGGGGGACTAGCGGGGGGGCCGCAGACCCAGTACTTC.

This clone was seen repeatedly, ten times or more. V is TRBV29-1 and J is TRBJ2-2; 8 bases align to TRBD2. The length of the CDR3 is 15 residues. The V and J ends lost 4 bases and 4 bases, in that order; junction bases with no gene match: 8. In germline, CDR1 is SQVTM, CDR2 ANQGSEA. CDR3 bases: TGCAGCGTTGTCAAGGGGCTAGCGGGCACCGGGGAGCTGTTTTTT. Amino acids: CSVVKGLAGTGELFF.